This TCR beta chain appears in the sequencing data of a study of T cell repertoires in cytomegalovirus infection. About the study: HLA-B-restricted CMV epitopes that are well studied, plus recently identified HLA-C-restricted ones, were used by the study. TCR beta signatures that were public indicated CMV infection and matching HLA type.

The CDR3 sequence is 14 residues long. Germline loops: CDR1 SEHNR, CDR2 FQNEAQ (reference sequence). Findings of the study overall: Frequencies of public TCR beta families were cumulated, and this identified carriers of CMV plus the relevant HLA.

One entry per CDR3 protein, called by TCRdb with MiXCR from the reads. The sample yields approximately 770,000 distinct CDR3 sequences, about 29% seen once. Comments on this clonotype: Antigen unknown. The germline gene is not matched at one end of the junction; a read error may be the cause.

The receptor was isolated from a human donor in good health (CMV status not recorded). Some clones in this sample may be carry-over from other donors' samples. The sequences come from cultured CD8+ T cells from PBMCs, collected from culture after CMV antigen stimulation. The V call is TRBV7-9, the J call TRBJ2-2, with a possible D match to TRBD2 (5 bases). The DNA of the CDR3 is TGTGCCAGCAGCTTTCCCCTTAACACCGGGGATCTGTTTTTT. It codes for CASSFPLNTGDLFF.